This is a list of T cell receptor beta chains from one sample in a study of blood T cell repertoires in COVID-19. The data were produced by immunoSEQ multiplex PCR, yet TCRdb's version contains in-frame clones alone and is incomplete. The sample contains about 160,000 clones, about 85% of which appear only once. Material for sequencing was PBMCs or T cells enriched from blood (not recorded which). All receptors come from a woman aged 50 to 60 who had recovered from COVID-19. Both conserved end residues are part of each CDR3. A D gene is named only where the DNA matches it firmly. The size entry is marked missing in some rows and otherwise reads once, few, many or a size class.

size	D	J	V	DNA	CDR3
.	TRBD1	TRBJ1-5	TRBV28	TGTGCCAGCAGTTTTGATCGGCAGGGGGCCCATCAGCCCCAGCATTTT	CASSFDRQGAHQPQHF
.	TRBD2	TRBJ2-5	TRBV6-5	TGTGCCAGCAGTTCCCGACTAGCGAAAGATAAAGAGACCCAGTACTTC	CASSSRLAKDKETQYF
.	.	TRBJ2-7	TRBV18	TGTGCCAGCTCACCAGCGCAAATCTCCTCCTACGAGCAGTACTTC	CASSPAQISSYEQYF
.	.	TRBJ1-1	TRBV23-1	TGCGCCAGCAGTCGAACGGGACTGCACACTGAAGCTTTCTTT	CASSRTGLHTEAFF
.	.	TRBJ1-1	TRBV19	TGTGCCAGTACGCAATTGACAGGAATACGAAACACTGAAGCTTTCTTT	CASTQLTGIRNTEAFF
.	.	TRBJ1-3	TRBV7-9	TGTGCCGCCGAGGAGCGGATCGACTCTGGAAACACCATATATTTT	CAAEERIDSGNTIYF
.	.	TRBJ1-2	TRBV7-9	TGTGCCAGCAGCACCGAGGCGGATAACTATGGCTACACCTTC	CASSTEADNYGYTF
.	TRBD1	TRBJ1-5	TRBV6-5	TGTGCCAGCAGGGCACAGGGGAATCAGCCCCAGCATTTT	CASRAQGNQPQHF
.	.	TRBJ1-2	TRBV28	TGTGCCAGCAGTTTGCCGGGGGACGGCTACACCTTC	CASSLPGDGYTF
.	.	TRBJ2-5	TRBV18	TGTGCCAGCTCACCACGGCGTCAGGGGGAGACCCAGTACTTC	CASSPRRQGETQYF
.	.	TRBJ2-6	TRBV6-2/TRBV6-3	TGTGCCAGCAGTTACACAGTCCCTGGGGCCAACGTCCTGACTTTC	CASSYTVPGANVLTF
.	.	TRBJ1-3	TRBV5-1	TGCGCCAGCAGCTTGACAGGGCCCGGAAACACCATATATTTT	CASSLTGPGNTIYF
once	.	TRBJ1-3	TRBV19	TGTGCCAGTAGTATAGGGGGGCCGACGGGCGGAAACACCATATATTTT	CASSIGGPTGGNTIYF
.	.	TRBJ2-4	TRBV7-2	TGTGCCAGCAGCCCCAATGGGACACCGGGAACCAAAAACATTCAGTACTTC	CASSPNGTPGTKNIQYF
.	.	TRBJ2-1	TRBV27	TGTGCCAGCAGCCTAGCCAGCCCACGGGAATCCTACAATGAGCAGTTCTTC	CASSLASPRESYNEQFF
once	TRBD1	TRBJ2-1	TRBV29-1	TGCAGCGTCTGCCGAGGACAGGGGTGCAATGAGCAGTTCTTC	CSVCRGQGCNEQFF